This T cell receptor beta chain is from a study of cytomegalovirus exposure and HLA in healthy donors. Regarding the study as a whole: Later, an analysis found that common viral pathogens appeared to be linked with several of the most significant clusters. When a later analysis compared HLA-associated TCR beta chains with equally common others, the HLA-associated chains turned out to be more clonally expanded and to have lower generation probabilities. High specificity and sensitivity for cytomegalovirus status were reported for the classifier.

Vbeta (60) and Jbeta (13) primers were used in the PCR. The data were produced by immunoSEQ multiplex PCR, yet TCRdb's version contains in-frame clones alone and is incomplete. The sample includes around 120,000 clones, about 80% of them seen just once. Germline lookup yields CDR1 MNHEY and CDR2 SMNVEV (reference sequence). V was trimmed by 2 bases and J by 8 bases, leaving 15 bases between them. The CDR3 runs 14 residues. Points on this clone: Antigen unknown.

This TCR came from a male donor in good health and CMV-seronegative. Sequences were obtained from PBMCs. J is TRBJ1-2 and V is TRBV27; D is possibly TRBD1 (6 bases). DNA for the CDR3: TGTGCCAGCAGTTTAGTGGGCAGGGGATCCGGCTACACCTTC. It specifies CASSLVGRGSGYTF.